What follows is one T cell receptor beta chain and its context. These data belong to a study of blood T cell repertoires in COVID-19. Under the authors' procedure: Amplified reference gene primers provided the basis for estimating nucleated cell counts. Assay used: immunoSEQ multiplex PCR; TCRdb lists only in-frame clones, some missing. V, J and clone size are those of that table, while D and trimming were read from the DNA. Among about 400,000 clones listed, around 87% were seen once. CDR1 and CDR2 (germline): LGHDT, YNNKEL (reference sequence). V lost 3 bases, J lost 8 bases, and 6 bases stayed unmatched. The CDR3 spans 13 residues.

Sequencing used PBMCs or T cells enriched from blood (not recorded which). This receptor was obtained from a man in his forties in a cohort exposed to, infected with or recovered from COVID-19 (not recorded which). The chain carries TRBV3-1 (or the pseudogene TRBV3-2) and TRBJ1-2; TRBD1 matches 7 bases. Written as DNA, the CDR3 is TGTGCCAGCAGCCAGTGGGACAGCAGCGGCTACACCTTC. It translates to CASSQWDSSGYTF.